A single sample is the source of the 23 T cell receptor beta chains below, sequenced in a study of control samples from healthy donors and cancer patients. Profiled with immunoSEQ multiplex PCR; TCRdb holds only in-frame clones, not every one. This sample has 150,000 to 200,000 clones, with 90% to 95% found just once. The sample comprised blood. All receptors derive from a man in his late teens or twenties in good health.

This clone was observed a single time. CDR3 sequence: CASSPNRVQPQHF. CDR3 sequence (DNA): TGTGCCAGCAGCCCAAACAGGGTCCAGCCCCAGCATTTT. The rearrangement links TRBV6-6 to TRBJ1-5, with D maybe TRBD1 (6 bases). The germline V and J ends were trimmed by 6 bases and 7 bases, with 13 bases remaining between them. Per the germline V gene, CDR1 is MNHNY and CDR2 is SVGAGI (reference sequence). The CDR3 extends over 13 amino acids.

In DNA form, the CDR3 reads TGTGCCAGCAGCCAAGCAACCGCCCGGGACTATGGCTACACCTTC. This encodes CASSQATARDYGYTF. This sequence joins TRBV3-1 (or the pseudogene TRBV3-2) and TRBJ1-2; no firm D call. Per germline, CDR1 LGHDT and CDR2 YNNKEL (reference sequence). This CDR3 comprises 15 residues. V was pared by 1 base and J by 3 bases, with 12 bases between.

The rearrangement joins TRBV18 to TRBJ1-1; D uncertain. The length of the CDR3 is 16 residues. The ends were cut back, 3 bases at V and 2 bases at J, with 16 bases in the middle. CDR1 is KGHSH, CDR2 LQKENI, per germline. The CDR3 DNA sequence: TGTGCCAGCTCACCTGAAGGAGGGATAGGAAACACTGAAGCTTTCTTT. Its protein is CASSPEGGIGNTEAFF.

V is TRBV10-1 and J is TRBJ2-7, with D unclear. CDR3 length: 12 amino acids. The ends were cut back, 2 bases at V and 9 bases at J, with 11 bases in the middle. Germline CDR1 reads WNHNN; CDR2 reads SYGVQD (reference sequence). In nucleotides, the CDR3 is TGCGCCAGCAGTGAGACTGGACCACCGCAGTACTTC. Encoded protein: CASSETGPPQYF.

This rearrangement joins TRBV28 to TRBJ2-2; 11 nucleotides agree with TRBD2. Germline CDR1 reads MDHEN; CDR2 reads SYDVKM. Germline trimming cut 5 bases from V and 4 bases from J; bases unmatched to any gene: 12. The CDR3 is made up of 18 amino acids. This chain's CDR3 is CASSLTRDSGGGTGELFF. The CDR3 DNA is TGTGCCAGCAGTCTCACCCGCGATAGCGGGGGGGGCACCGGGGAGCTGTTTTTT.

The chain is built from TRBV7-6 and TRBJ2-1; tentatively, D is TRBD1 (5 bases). Per the germline V gene, CDR1 is SGHVS and CDR2 is FNYEAQ. The CDR3 runs 15 residues. V shed 4 bases and J shed 3 bases, with 13 bases lying between them. CDR3 residues: CASSYDSTFYNEQFF. The CDR3 DNA follows: TGTGCCAGCAGCTACGACAGTACATTCTACAATGAGCAGTTCTTC.

The rearrangement uses TRBV2 and TRBJ2-7; D could derive from TRBD1 or TRBD2 (5 bases each). This CDR3 contains 13 residues. In germline, CDR1 is SNHLY, CDR2 FYNNEI. V lost 11 bases and J lost 3, with 17 bases in between. CDR3 residues: CASQTPGGYEQYF. CDR3 nucleotide sequence: TGTGCCTCCCAGACACCTGGGGGCTACGAGCAGTACTTC.

This clone occurred once. The chain carries TRBV29-1 and TRBJ2-3; tentatively, D is TRBD2 (5 bases). Trimming stripped 8 bases from V and 2 bases from J, with 14 bases between. Germline lookup yields CDR1 SQVTM and CDR2 ANQGSEA. CDR3 length equals 13 residues. The CDR3 spells CSLLRGSTDTQYF. The CDR3 coding sequence is TGCAGCCTCCTACGGGGATCCACAGATACGCAGTATTTT.

V gene TRBV30 combines with J gene TRBJ1-1, with 8 bases lining up with TRBD1. CDR1 GTSNPN and CDR2 SVGIG come from the germline V gene (reference sequence). The CDR3 totals 12 residues. J gave up 7 bases and V 5 bases, and 6 bases lay outside the gene matches. This chain's CDR3 is CAWGQGLGEAFF. The DNA of the CDR3 is TGTGCCTGGGGACAGGGTTTAGGTGAAGCTTTCTTT.

J is TRBJ1-1 and V is TRBV5-1, with D uncertain. Per the germline V gene, CDR1 is SGHRS and CDR2 is YFSETQ. The CDR3 is 13 amino acids. The V and J ends lost 4 bases and 2 bases respectively, with 9 bases between them. For the CDR3, the DNA is TGCGCCAGCAGCCCCGGACCAAACACTGAAGCTTTCTTT. Residues: CASSPGPNTEAFF.

About this clone itself: Compared with germline, one end of the junction differs, possibly owing to a read error. V is TRBV12-3 or TRBV12-4 and J is TRBJ1-2; D unclear. CDR3 length equals 13 residues. The CDR3 spells CASSLAGSYGYTF. CDR3 DNA sequence: TGTGCCAGCAGTCTAGCGGGGAGCTATGGCTACACCTTC.

CDR3 in amino acids: CASSSPRGEAFF. CDR3 DNA: TGTGCCAGCAGCTCACCCCGGGGGGAAGCTTTCTTT. The chain couples TRBV11-3 to TRBJ1-1; a possible D gene is TRBD1 (5 bases). Germline V gene data show CDR1 as SGHNT and CDR2 as YENEEA. V lost 4 bases and J 8 bases, leaving 11 bases between the germline ends. The CDR3 has 12 amino acids.

V usage is TRBV7-9 and J usage is TRBJ2-6; D not certain. The CDR3 spans 16 residues. V shed 1 base and J shed 0 bases, with 7 bases lying between them. CDR1 and CDR2 from the germline V gene are SEHNR and FQNEAQ (reference sequence). The CDR3 nucleotides read TGTGCCAGCAGCTTAGTGGTCAGCTCTGGGGCCAACGTCCTGACTTTC. It codes for CASSLVVSSGANVLTF. The variable domain in full, with the rest retrieved from reference TRBV7-9 and TRBJ2-6, is DTGVSQNPRHKITKRGQNVTFRCDPISEHNRLYWYRQTLGQGPEFLTYFQNEAQLEKSRLLSDRFSAERPKGSFSTLEIQRTEQGDSAMYLCASSLVVSSGANVLTFGAGSRLTVL.

This clone was observed once. CDR3 residues: CASSRDRGAVRAGYTGELFF. The CDR3 nucleotides read TGTGCCAGCAGCCGGGACAGGGGGGCAGTGAGGGCGGGGTACACCGGGGAGCTGTTTTTT. The rearrangement joins TRBV5-4 to TRBJ2-2; TRBD1 matches 11 bases. V trimming: 4 bases; J trimming: 3 bases; junction bases outside the gene matches: 17. The CDR3 is 20 amino acids. Germline CDR1 is SGHNT and CDR2 is YYREEE (reference sequence).

This sequence joins TRBV11-2 and TRBJ2-1, with unresolved D. V lost 2 bases and J 5 bases, leaving 10 bases between the germline ends. The germline CDR1 and CDR2 sequences are SGHAT and FQNNGV. The CDR3 covers 14 residues. CDR3 nucleotide sequence: TGTGCCAGCAGCTTAAAAGTAAATCACAATGAGCAGTTCTTC. It translates to CASSLKVNHNEQFF.

The chain combines TRBV2 with TRBJ2-3; 9 bases map to TRBD2. Trimming cost V 7 bases and J 6 bases; bases outside gene matches: 11. The CDR3 has 15 amino acids. Germline V gene data show CDR1 as SNHLY and CDR2 as FYNNEI. In nucleotides, the CDR3 is TGTGCCAGCACCACGACTCGGGCGGGGGGGGATACGCAGTATTTT. Translation gives CASTTTRAGGDTQYF.

The V call is TRBV2, the J call TRBJ2-1, with TRBD2 matching over 7 bases. The germline gives CDR1 SNHLY, CDR2 FYNNEI. V was pared by 7 bases and J by 3 bases, with 0 bases of the junction left unmatched. The CDR3 is 12 residues long. This CDR3 reads CASKRDYNEQFF. The CDR3 DNA follows: TGTGCCAGCAAGCGGGACTACAATGAGCAGTTCTTC.

V gene TRBV29-1 combines with J gene TRBJ1-2; TRBD1 is a possible D gene (6 bases). The V end lost 7 bases, the J end lost 8 bases, and 14 bases lay between the germline ends. CDR1 and CDR2 (germline): SQVTM, ANQGSEA. The CDR3 extends over 11 amino acids. The CDR3: CSARTGSGYTF. CDR3 DNA: TGCAGCGCCCGTACAGGGTCCGGCTACACCTTC.

The chain combines TRBV6-5 with TRBJ2-6; tentatively, D is TRBD1 (7 bases). The CDR3 length is 15 residues. Germline V CDR1 and CDR2: MNHEY, SVGAGI. V lost 7 bases and J 4 bases, leaving 14 bases between the germline ends. The CDR3: CASNAGQFGANVLTF. The CDR3 coding sequence is TGTGCCAGCAACGCGGGACAGTTCGGGGCCAACGTCCTGACTTTC.

This sequence joins TRBV21-1 and TRBJ2-7; TRBD2 was called by the table and not checked on the DNA. TRBV21-1 is annotated as a pseudogene. The CDR3 is 10 amino acids. The CDR3 bases are TGTGCCAGCATCCCGTACGAGCAGTACTTC. Translating it yields CASIPYEQYF.

V usage is TRBV9 and J usage is TRBJ1-2; 7 bases match TRBD1. The CDR3 has 15 residues. The germline gives CDR1 SGDLS, CDR2 YYNGEE. V gave up 3 bases and J gave up 5 bases; unmatched junction bases: 10. In nucleotides, the CDR3 is TGTGCCAGCAGCGCGACCGACAGGGCCGAGTATGGCTACACCTTC. Protein product: CASSATDRAEYGYTF.

The V call is TRBV6-2 or TRBV6-3, the J call TRBJ1-3; D possibly corresponds to TRBD1 (5 bases). The V end was cut by 6 bases, the J end by 4 bases, with 16 bases between. Germline V gives CDR1 MNHEY, CDR2 SVGEGT. This CDR3 has 15 residues. The CDR3 coding sequence is TGTGCCAGCAGATACAACAGGCATGGCGGAAACACCATATATTTT. Its translation: CASRYNRHGGNTIYF.

The chain is built from TRBV25-1 and TRBJ1-2; 7 bases align to TRBD1. The ends lost 2 bases at V and 5 bases at J; junction bases unmatched: 14. From germline, CDR1 is MGHDK and CDR2 SYGVNS. This CDR3 is 17 amino acids long. Here the CDR3 DNA reads TGTGCCAGCAGTGAACCGGGACAGAATCTCGGGCGATATGGCTACACCTTC. Translation: CASSEPGQNLGRYGYTF.